This T cell receptor (beta chain) was sequenced in a study of beta chain features in type 1 diabetes (dated by TCRdb to the late 2010s). Describing the broader study: Patients and healthy donors did not differ in mean age, gender distribution, total cell number or subset yield. Regulatory and stem cell-like memory subsets were isolated from only 8 patients and roughly eight healthy donors, whereas naive and central memory subsets came from all 28 donors. Across all samples, some 110,000,000 sorted cells were examined, and cell number per subset correlated strongly with RNA yield. The study compared TCRB repertoires of sorted circulating CD4+ T cell subsets between recently diagnosed type 1 diabetes patients and matched healthy donors. The investigation overall reported the following: Only small numbers of individuals were included in the HLA sub-analyses, which left unresolved whether HLA type had any influence on TCRB rearrangement. Naive, central memory and regulatory TCRB repertoires appeared to be more similar among patients than among healthy donors. Type 1 diabetes patients showed a moderate but significant shortening of TCRB CDR3 length in all four CD4+ subsets. Shorter templates might be favored by PCR, yet because patient and control samples were amplified and corrected together, any such skew would affect both groups equally. Because cDNA was sequenced instead of genomic DNA, highly expressing activated cells could be over-represented, though the groups showed no difference in activation or CD3 levels. Patients with type 1 diabetes made fewer insertions and deleted more nucleotides at VDJ recombination sites, implying thymic rearrangement abnormalities.

In its sample, this clone was seen a few times. Its antigen is not yet known. No base qualities exist here, and no much larger clone lies one base off it. The entire amount of isolated RNA was reverse transcribed using the High Capacity cDNA Reverse Transcription Kit, so the sequenced TCRB transcripts were expressed ones. Deep immunoSEQ sequencing was applied to naive, central memory and regulatory T cell samples, giving an average of roughly 3.5 million total reads per sample. Sorted cells were lysed in RLT buffer and RNA was extracted with DNase-treated RNeasy Micro or Mini kits, depending on cell number. Each cell subset was processed on its own to prevent cross-contamination, while patient and healthy donor samples were processed together. The immunoSEQ multiplex PCR was used to amplify TCRB sequences from cDNA, yielding 87-bp fragments that span the CDR3 region. The amplicons were sequenced using the Illumina HiSeq platform. Per the original workflow: PCR bias was corrected computationally using synthetic template baselines, and reads within Hamming distance 2 were collapsed, with unmergeable singletons discarded. Reads were aligned to IMGT to assign V, D and J genes, CDR3 length, and insertions or deletions at six rearrangement sites. Clonotype counts were normalized to sorted cell number within each subset before computing true diversity and Gini coefficients with the tcR R package. The overlap coefficient, calculated on TCRB nucleotide sequences, was used to measure repertoire sharing. Drawn from immuneACCESS, this table holds only the in-frame rearrangements with V and J called that TCRdb kept. Clones are partly lost; checked studies trace under half to an unresolved V gene and leave the rest unexplained. That table is the source of V, J and clone size, and D and trimming were worked out from the DNA. The sample table records about 160,000 clones; about 8.3% of these occur just once. The ten most abundant clones make up over 0.5% of the sample.

From each donor, a single peripheral blood sample of roughly 0.11 L on average was drawn into heparinised tubes. A BD FACSAria II was used to sort naive, central memory, regulatory and stem cell-like memory CD4+ T cells with a panel that included CD45RO, CCR7, CD25, CD127, CD95 and CD27. Every sorted population had a purity above 95%. PBMCs were isolated immediately by Lymphoprep density gradient centrifugation and stained directly without culture. To minimize batch effects, samples were stained and sorted in pairs, one healthy donor with one patient per experiment. CDR1 is given as SEHNR and CDR2 as FQNEAQ, both from the germline V gene (reference sequence). Including the terminal cysteine and phenylalanine, the CDR3 comprises 16 residues. Only the CDR3 DNA stays, 48 bases, in frame from base 1. Relative to germline, V is missing 2 bases and J is missing 4 bases, with 5 bases of the junction outside any gene match.

Sequencing was carried out using central memory CD4+ T cells from blood. This receptor was identified in a woman younger than 35 with type 1 diabetes. The sequence links TRBV7-9 to TRBJ2-2, with 9 central nucleotides matching TRBD1. The nucleotide sequence is TGTGCCAGCAGCTTATCGGGACAGGGCCTCACCGGGGAGCTGTTTTTT. Translated, it gives CASSLSGQGLTGELFF.